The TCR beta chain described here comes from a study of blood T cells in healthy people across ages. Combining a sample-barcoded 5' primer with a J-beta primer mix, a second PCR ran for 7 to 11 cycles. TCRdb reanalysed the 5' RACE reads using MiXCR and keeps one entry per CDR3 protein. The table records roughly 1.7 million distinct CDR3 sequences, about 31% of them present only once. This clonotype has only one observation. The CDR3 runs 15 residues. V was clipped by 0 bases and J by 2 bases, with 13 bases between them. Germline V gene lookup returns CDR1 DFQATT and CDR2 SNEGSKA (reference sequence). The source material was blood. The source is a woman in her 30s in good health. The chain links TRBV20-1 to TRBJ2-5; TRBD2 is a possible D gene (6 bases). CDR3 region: CSARDRGLPQETQYF. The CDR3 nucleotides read TGCAGTGCTAGAGACCGAGGACTACCTCAAGAGACCCAGTACTTC.